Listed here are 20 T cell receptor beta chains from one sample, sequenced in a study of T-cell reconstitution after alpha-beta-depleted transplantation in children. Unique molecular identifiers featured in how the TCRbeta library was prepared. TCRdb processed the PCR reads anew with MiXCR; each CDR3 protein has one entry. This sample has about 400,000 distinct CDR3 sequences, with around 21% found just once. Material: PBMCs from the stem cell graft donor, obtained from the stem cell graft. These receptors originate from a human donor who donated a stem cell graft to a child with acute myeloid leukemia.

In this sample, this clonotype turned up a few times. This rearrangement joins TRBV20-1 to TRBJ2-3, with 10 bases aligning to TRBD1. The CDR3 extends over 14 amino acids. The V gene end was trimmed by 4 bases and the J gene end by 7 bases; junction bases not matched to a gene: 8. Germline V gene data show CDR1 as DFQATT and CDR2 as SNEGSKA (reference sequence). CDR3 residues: CSAIAGTGDNTQYF. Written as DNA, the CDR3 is TGCAGTGCTATAGCCGGGACAGGGGACAATACGCAGTATTTT.

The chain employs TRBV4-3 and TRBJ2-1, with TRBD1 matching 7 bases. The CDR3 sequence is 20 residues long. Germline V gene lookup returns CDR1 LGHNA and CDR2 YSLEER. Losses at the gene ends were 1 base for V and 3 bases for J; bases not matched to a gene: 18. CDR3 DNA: TGCGCCAGCAGCCAAGGTTACTTCCGACCGACAGGGATGCGCTACAATGAGCAGTTCTTC. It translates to CASSQGYFRPTGMRYNEQFF.

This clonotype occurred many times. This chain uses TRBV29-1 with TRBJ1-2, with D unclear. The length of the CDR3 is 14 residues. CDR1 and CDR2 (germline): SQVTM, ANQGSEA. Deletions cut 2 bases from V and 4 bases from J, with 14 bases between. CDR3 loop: CSVERTARLYGYTF. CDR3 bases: TGCAGCGTTGAAAGAACAGCAAGGCTCTATGGCTACACCTTC.

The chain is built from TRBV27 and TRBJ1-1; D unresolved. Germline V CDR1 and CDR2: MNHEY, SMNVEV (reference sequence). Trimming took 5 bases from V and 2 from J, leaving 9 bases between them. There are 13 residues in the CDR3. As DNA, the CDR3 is TGTGCCAGCAGTAGAACAATTAACACTGAAGCTTTCTTT. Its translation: CASSRTINTEAFF.

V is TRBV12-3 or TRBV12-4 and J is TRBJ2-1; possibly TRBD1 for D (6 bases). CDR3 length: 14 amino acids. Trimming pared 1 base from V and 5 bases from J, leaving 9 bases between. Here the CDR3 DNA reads TGTGCCAGCAGTTTAGTCGGACAGAACAATGAGCAGTTCTTC. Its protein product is CASSLVGQNNEQFF.

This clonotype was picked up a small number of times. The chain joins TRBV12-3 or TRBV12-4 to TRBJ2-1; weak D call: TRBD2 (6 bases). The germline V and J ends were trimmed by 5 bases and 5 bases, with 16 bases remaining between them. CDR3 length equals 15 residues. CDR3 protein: CASSTWGELHNEQFF. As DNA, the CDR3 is TGTGCCAGCAGTACATGGGGGGAGTTGCACAATGAGCAGTTCTTC.

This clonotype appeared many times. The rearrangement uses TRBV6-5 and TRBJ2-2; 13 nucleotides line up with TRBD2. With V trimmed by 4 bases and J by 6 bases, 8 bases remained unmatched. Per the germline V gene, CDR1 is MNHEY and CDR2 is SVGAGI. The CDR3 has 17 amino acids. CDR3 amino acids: CASSFGLAGVSPGELFF. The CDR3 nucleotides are TGTGCCAGCAGTTTCGGACTAGCGGGAGTGTCCCCCGGGGAGCTGTTTTTT.

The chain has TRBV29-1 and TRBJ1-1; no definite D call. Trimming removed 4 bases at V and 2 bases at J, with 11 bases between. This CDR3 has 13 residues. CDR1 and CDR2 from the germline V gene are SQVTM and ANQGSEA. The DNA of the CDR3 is TGCAGCGTTGGCCCGGGGTTTAACACTGAAGCTTTCTTT. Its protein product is CSVGPGFNTEAFF.

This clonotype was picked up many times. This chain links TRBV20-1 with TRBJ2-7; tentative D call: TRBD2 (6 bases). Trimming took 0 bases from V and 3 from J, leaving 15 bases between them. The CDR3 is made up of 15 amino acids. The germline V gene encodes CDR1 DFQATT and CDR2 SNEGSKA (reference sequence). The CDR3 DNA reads TGCAGTGCTAGAGATTCGACTAGGAACTACTACGAGCAGTACTTC. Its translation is CSARDSTRNYYEQYF.

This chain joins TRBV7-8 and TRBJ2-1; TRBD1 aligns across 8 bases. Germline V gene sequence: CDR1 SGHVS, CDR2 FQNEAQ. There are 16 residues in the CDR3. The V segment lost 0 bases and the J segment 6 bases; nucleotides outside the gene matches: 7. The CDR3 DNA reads TGTGCCAGCAGCTTAGCGAGGGGACAGGCACCCAATGAGCAGTTCTTC. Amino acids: CASSLARGQAPNEQFF.

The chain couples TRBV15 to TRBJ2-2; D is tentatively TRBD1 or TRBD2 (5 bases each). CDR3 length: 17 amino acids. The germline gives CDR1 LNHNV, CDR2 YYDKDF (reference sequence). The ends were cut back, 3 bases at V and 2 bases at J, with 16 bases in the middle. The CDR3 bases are TGTGCCACCAGCAGTATTGGGGACCCTAGAAACACCGGGGAGCTGTTTTTT. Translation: CATSSIGDPRNTGELFF.

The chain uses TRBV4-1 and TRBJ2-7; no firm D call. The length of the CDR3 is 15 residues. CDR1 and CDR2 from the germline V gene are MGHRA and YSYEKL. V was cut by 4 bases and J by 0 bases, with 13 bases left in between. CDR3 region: CASSPRLRSSYEQYF. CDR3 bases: TGCGCCAGCAGCCCGAGGCTCCGCAGCTCCTACGAGCAGTACTTC.

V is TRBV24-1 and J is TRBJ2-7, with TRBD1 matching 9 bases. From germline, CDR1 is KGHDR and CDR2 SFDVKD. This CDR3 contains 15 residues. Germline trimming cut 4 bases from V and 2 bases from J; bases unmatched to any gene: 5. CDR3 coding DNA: TGTGCCACCAGTGACACCGGGACAGGGACCTACGAGCAGTACTTC. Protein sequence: CATSDTGTGTYEQYF.

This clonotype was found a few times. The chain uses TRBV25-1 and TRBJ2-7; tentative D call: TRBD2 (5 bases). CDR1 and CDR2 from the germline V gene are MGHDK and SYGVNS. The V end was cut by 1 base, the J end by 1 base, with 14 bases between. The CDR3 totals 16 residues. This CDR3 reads CASSEFEGRRSYEQYF. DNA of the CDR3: TGTGCCAGCAGTGAATTTGAGGGCCGGAGGTCCTACGAGCAGTACTTC.

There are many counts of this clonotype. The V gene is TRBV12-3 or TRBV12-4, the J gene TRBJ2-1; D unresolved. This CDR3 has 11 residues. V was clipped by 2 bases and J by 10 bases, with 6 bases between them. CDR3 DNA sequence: TGTGCCAGCAGTTTATTAGGCGAGCAGTTCTTC. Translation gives CASSLLGEQFF.

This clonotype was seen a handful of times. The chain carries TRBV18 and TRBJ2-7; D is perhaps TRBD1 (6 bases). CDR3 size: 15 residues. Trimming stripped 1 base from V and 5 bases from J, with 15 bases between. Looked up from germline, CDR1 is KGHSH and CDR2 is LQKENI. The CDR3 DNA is TGTGCCAGCTCACCACAGGCCAGGGGCGGCGACGAGCAGTACTTC. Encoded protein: CASSPQARGGDEQYF.

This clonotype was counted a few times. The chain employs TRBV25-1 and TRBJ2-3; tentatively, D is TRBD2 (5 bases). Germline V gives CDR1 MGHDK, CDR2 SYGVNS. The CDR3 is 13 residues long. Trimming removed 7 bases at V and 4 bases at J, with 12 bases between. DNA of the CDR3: TGTGCCAGCACCAACTCCGGGGCAGATACGCAGTATTTT. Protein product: CASTNSGADTQYF.

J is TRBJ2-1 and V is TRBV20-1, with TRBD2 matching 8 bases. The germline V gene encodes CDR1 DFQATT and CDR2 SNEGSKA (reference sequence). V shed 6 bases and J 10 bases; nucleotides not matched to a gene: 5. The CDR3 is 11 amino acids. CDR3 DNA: TGCAGTGCCCCCCCGGGGGGGGAGCAGTTCTTC. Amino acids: CSAPPGGEQFF.

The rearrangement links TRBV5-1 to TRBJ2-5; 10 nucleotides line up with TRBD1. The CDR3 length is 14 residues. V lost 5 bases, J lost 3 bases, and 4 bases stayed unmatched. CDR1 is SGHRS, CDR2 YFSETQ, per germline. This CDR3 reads CASRTGQGEETQYF. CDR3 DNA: TGCGCCAGCAGGACCGGACAGGGGGAAGAGACCCAGTACTTC.

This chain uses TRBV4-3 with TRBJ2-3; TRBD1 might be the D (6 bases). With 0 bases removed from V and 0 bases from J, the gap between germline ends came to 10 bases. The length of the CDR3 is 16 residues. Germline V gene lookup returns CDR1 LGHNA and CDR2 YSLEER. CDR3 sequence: CASSQETGTSTDTQYF. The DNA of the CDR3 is TGCGCCAGCAGCCAAGAGACAGGAACTAGCACAGATACGCAGTATTTT.